The 19 T cell receptor beta chains reported below all come from one sample, sequenced in a study of T-cell memory formation after mild COVID-19 (dated by TCRdb to the early 2020s). Library construction relied on 5' RACE. TCRdb names Illumina NovaSeq 6000 as the instrument used. The public sequencing data were trimmed at Q25 with fastp and processed into clonotypes with MiXCR by TCRdb, which kept only in-frame beta chains. Rows are unified per CDR3 protein, each entry keeping the most common DNA and genes. This sample holds 550,000 to 600,000 distinct CDR3 sequences; around 16% were observed only once. The ten largest account for roughly 7.7% of the sample. The sequencing sample was made of PBMCs or a T cell subset sorted from them (not recorded which). Receptor source: an adult woman who had mild COVID-19 (a few samples of this study predate the infection). The sample titles of this study are shuffled in the database, so cell type and time point are left out; the donor was told from shared clones.

This clonotype was picked up a small number of times. The chain couples TRBV20-1 to TRBJ1-4; TRBD1 aligns across 11 bases. The CDR3 is 14 residues long. Germline V gene data show CDR1 as DFQATT and CDR2 as SNEGSKA (reference sequence). V shed 1 base, J shed 9 bases, and the junction held 4 bases outside the gene matches. The CDR3 spells CSARARTGGKKLFF. CDR3 nucleotides: TGCAGTGCTAGAGCAAGGACAGGGGGCAAAAAACTGTTTTTT.

The V and J genes are TRBV7-9 and TRBJ2-7; tentative D call: TRBD2 (6 bases). The CDR3 loop spans 14 amino acids. CDR1 is SEHNR and CDR2 is FQNEAQ in the germline V gene (reference sequence). V lost 5 bases, J lost 5 bases, and 16 bases lay in between. This chain's CDR3 is CASSLKTSLNEQYF. The CDR3 DNA sequence: TGTGCCAGCAGCCTCAAGACTAGTCTGAACGAGCAGTACTTC.

This clonotype was counted only a few times. The V and J genes are TRBV12-3 or TRBV12-4 and TRBJ1-2, with TRBD1 matching over 9 bases. With V trimmed by 5 bases and J by 6 bases, 7 bases remained unmatched. The CDR3 has 14 amino acids. CDR3 amino acids: CASSPGTGIDGYTF. The CDR3 DNA reads as TGTGCCAGCAGTCCAGGGACAGGGATCGATGGCTACACCTTC.

Only a few counts were recorded for this clonotype. The V call is TRBV5-1, the J call TRBJ2-3; D is uncertain. The germline gives CDR1 SGHRS, CDR2 YFSETQ. CDR3 length: 16 residues. V was clipped by 4 bases and J by 5 bases, with 20 bases between them. The CDR3 spells CASSPATLNLVDTQYF. In DNA, the CDR3 is TGCGCCAGCAGCCCCGCCACGCTTAACCTGGTAGATACGCAGTATTTT. The full variable domain, with the rest looked up from reference TRBV5-1 and TRBJ2-3, is KAGVTQTPRYLIKTRGQQVTLSCSPISGHRSVSWYQQTPGQGLQFLFEYFSETQRNKGNFPGRFSGRQFSNSRSEMNVSTLELGDSALYLCASSPATLNLVDTQYFGPGTRLTVL.

There are many counts of this clonotype. The rearrangement uses TRBV12-3 or TRBV12-4 and TRBJ2-7; D not certain. Trimming pared 6 bases from V and 1 base from J, leaving 7 bases between. This CDR3 has 12 amino acids. CDR3 in amino acids: CASSRRSYEQYF. The CDR3 bases are TGTGCCAGCAGCCGTCGGTCCTACGAGCAGTACTTC.

V gene TRBV7-9 combines with J gene TRBJ2-7; 8 bases fit TRBD2. The CDR3 consists of 20 residues. CDR1 SEHNR and CDR2 FQNEAQ come from the germline V gene (reference sequence). The ends lost 0 bases at V and 1 base at J; junction bases unmatched: 17. The CDR3 here is CASSLATGAKGTRGSYEQYF. For the CDR3, the DNA is TGTGCCAGCAGCTTAGCGACGGGCGCAAAAGGGACTAGAGGTTCCTACGAGCAGTACTTC.

In its sample, this clonotype was seen many times. The J gene is TRBJ2-1, the V gene TRBV24-1; D is uncertain. Germline CDR1 KGHDR, CDR2 SFDVKD. CDR3 length: 13 amino acids. Trimming stripped 4 bases from V and 5 bases from J, with 8 bases between. CDR3 sequence (DNA): TGTGCCACCAGTGAAGACTCGCACAATGAGCAGTTCTTC. Residues: CATSEDSHNEQFF.

The chain has TRBV2 and TRBJ1-2; tentative D call: TRBD1 (6 bases). V dropped 6 bases and J dropped 5 bases, with 19 bases sitting between them. CDR1 is SNHLY and CDR2 is FYNNEI in the germline V gene. The CDR3 loop spans 15 amino acids. CDR3 residues: CASSAQQGSVYGYTF. The CDR3 nucleotides are TGTGCCAGCAGCGCACAACAGGGATCTGTTTATGGCTACACCTTC.

This clonotype was observed many times. The V and J genes are TRBV10-3 and TRBJ1-1; D is unresolved. CDR1 ENHRY and CDR2 SYGVKD come from the germline V gene. V was shortened by 6 bases and J by 10 bases, with 24 bases between the two germline ends. The CDR3 has 15 residues. The CDR3 reads CAISDVTMGSFGAFF. In nucleotides, the CDR3 is TGTGCCATCAGCGACGTGACAATGGGTTCATTCGGAGCTTTCTTT.

This clonotype appeared once. The chain is built from TRBV6-1 and TRBJ1-5, with D perhaps matching TRBD1 (5 bases). The length of the CDR3 is 15 residues. Germline loops: CDR1 MNHNS, CDR2 SASEGT. V was shortened by 6 bases and J by 0 bases, with 12 bases between the two germline ends. CDR3 nucleotide sequence: TGTGCCAGCAGGCGGGGGGGGAATAGCAATCAGCCCCAGCATTTT. Amino acids: CASRRGGNSNQPQHF.

V gene TRBV18 combines with J gene TRBJ2-7; TRBD2 aligns across 10 bases. The CDR3 is 15 residues long. Germline V gene sequence: CDR1 KGHSH, CDR2 LQKENI. Trimming at V came to 5 bases and at J to 1 base, leaving 5 bases not matched to a gene. CDR3 nucleotide sequence: TGTGCCAGCTCAAGAGCAGCGGGGGGGTCCTACGAGCAGTACTTC. This gives the protein CASSRAAGGSYEQYF.

This clonotype was counted a few times. CDR3 sequence (DNA): TGCGCCAGCATTTCAGACAGTGATCAGCCCCAGCATTTT. Amino acids: CASISDSDQPQHF. The rearrangement uses TRBV5-1 and TRBJ1-5; D may be TRBD1 (5 bases). V lost 6 bases to trimming and J lost 5 bases, with 12 bases between them. CDR3 length: 13 amino acids. The germline V gene has CDR1 SGHRS and CDR2 YFSETQ.

This chain links TRBV18 with TRBJ1-6; perhaps TRBD1 as D (5 bases). Per germline, CDR1 KGHSH and CDR2 LQKENI. The CDR3 has 16 amino acids. V lost 2 bases, J lost 6 bases, and 14 bases lay in between. In DNA, the CDR3 is TGTGCCAGCTCACCAGGGGGGGTGTCTTCTAATTCACCCCTCCACTTT. Protein: CASSPGGVSSNSPLHF.

There are a few counts of this clonotype. The chain links TRBV20-1 to TRBJ2-7; no firm D call. The CDR3 covers 12 residues. The germline V and J ends were trimmed by 4 bases and 1 base, with 8 bases remaining between them. CDR1 and CDR2 (germline): DFQATT, SNEGSKA (reference sequence). The CDR3 is CSAKGGSYEQYF. Written as DNA, the CDR3 is TGCAGTGCTAAAGGCGGATCCTACGAGCAGTACTTC.

This clonotype has just a few counts. The chain is built from TRBV7-2 and TRBJ1-1; unclear D gene. The germline V gene has CDR1 SGHTA and CDR2 FQGNSA. The CDR3 totals 15 residues. The ends were cut back, 5 bases at V and 0 bases at J, with 13 bases in the middle. The CDR3 is CASSQSTAVNTEAFF. In DNA, the CDR3 is TGTGCCAGCAGCCAATCGACCGCGGTGAACACTGAAGCTTTCTTT.

Only a few counts were recorded for this clonotype. The chain carries TRBV2 and TRBJ1-1; 7 bases fit TRBD1. Germline-derived CDR1 and CDR2 are SNHLY and FYNNEI. V lost 5 bases to trimming and J lost 0 bases; unmatched junction nucleotides: 9. This CDR3 is 16 amino acids long. CDR3 nucleotide sequence: TGTGCCAGCAGTTGGCGGGACAGTGGATTGAACACTGAAGCTTTCTTT. Amino acid sequence: CASSWRDSGLNTEAFF.

This clonotype has a handful of counts. The rearrangement uses TRBV6-5 and TRBJ1-2; 9 positions agree with TRBD1. The CDR3 is 16 amino acids. Germline trimming cut 0 bases from V and 4 bases from J; bases unmatched to any gene: 6. From germline, CDR1 is MNHEY and CDR2 SVGAGI. CDR3 nucleotide sequence: TGTGCCAGCAGTTACTCCCGGACAGGGGAAGGCTATGGCTACACCTTC. Translating it yields CASSYSRTGEGYGYTF.

The table lists this clonotype with a few counts. The chain combines TRBV28 with TRBJ1-1; D is ambiguous. V lost 8 bases to trimming and J lost 2 bases, with 9 bases between them. The CDR3 covers 12 residues. Germline V gives CDR1 MDHEN, CDR2 SYDVKM. The CDR3 loop reads CASGYLNTEAFF. The CDR3 nucleotides read TGTGCCAGCGGTTATCTAAACACTGAAGCTTTCTTT.

This clonotype has a count of ten or more. V gene TRBV11-2 combines with J gene TRBJ2-5, with D tentatively TRBD2 (5 bases). Germline V gene sequence: CDR1 SGHAT, CDR2 FQNNGV. This CDR3 contains 14 residues. Trimming shortened V by 2 bases and J by 2 bases, and 9 bases separated the two germline ends. The CDR3 sequence is CASSLKGGQETQYF. The CDR3 coding sequence is TGTGCCAGCAGCTTAAAGGGCGGGCAAGAGACCCAGTACTTC.